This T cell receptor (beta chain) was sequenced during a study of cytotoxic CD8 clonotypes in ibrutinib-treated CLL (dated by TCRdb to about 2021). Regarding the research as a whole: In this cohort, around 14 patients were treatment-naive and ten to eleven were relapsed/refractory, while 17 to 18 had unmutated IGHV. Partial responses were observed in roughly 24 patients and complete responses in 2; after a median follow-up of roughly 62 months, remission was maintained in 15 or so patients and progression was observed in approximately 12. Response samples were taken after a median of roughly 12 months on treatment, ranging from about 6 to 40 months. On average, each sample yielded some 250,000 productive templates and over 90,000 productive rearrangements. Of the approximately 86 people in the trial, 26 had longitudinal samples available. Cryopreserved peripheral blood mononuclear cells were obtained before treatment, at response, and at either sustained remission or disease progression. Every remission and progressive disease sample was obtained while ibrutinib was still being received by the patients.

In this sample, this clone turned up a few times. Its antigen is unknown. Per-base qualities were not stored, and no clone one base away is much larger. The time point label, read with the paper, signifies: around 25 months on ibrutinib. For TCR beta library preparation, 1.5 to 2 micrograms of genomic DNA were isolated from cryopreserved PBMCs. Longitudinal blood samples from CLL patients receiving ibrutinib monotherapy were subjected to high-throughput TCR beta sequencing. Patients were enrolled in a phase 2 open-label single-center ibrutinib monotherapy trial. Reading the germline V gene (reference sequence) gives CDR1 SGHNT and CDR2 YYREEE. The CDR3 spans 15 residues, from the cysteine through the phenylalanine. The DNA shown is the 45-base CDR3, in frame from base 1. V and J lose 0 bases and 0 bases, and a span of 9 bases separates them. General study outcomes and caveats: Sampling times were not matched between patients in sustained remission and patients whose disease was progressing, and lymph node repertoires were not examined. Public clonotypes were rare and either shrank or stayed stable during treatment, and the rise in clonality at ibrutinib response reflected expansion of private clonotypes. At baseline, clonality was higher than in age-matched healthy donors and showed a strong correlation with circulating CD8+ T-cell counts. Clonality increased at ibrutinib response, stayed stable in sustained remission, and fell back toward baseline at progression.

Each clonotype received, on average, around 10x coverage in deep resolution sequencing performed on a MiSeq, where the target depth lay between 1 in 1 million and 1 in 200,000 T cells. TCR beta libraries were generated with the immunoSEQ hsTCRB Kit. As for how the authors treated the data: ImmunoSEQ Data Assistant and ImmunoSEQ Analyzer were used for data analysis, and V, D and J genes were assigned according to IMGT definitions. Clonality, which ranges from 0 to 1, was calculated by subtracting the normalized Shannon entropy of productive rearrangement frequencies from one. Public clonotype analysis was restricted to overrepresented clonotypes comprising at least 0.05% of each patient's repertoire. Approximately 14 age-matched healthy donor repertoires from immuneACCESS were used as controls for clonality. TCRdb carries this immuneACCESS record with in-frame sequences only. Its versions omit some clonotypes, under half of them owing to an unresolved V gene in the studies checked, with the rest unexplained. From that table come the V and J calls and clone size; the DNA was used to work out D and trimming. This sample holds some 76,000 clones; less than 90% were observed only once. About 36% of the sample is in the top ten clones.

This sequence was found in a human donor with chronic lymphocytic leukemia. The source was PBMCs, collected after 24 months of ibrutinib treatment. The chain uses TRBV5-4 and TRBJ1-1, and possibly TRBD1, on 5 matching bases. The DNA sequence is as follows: TGTGCCAGCAGCTTGGGTAGCAGGGTGAACACTGAAGCTTTCTTT. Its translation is CASSLGSRVNTEAFF.